This record covers a single T cell receptor beta chain. Its antigen is currently unknown. Regarding the study as a whole: Tumor memory CD4+ T cell TCR gene usage clustered with blood and lymph node memory CD4+ cells and lymph node naive CD4+ cells.

Semi-nested PCR with Nested Universal Primer A followed constant-region reverse priming of full-length variable regions. TCRdb independently ran MiXCR on the 5' RACE reads; one entry per CDR3 protein. This table has under 6,500 distinct CDR3 sequences, around a third appearing once. The sequence derives from a female donor with breast cancer. Sequenced: naive CD4+ T cells sorted from a lymph node. Subset noted: naive CD4+ T cells, CD4+CD45RA+CD25-.

The CDR3 DNA reads TGTGCCAGCAGCCCAAAGACAGGCCTCGATACGCAGTATTTT. Translated, it gives CASSPKTGLDTQYF. V usage is TRBV11-2 and J usage is TRBJ2-3; TRBD1 is a possible D gene (6 bases). CDR1 SGHAT and CDR2 FQNNGV come from the germline V gene. The V end lost 5 bases, the J end lost 6 bases, and 15 bases lay between the germline ends. This CDR3 is built from 14 residues. The full variable domain, with the rest looked up from reference TRBV11-2 and TRBJ2-3, is EAGVAQSPRYKIIEKRQSVAFWCNPISGHATLYWYQQILGQGPKLLIQFQNNGVVDDSQLPKDRFSAERLKGVDSTLKIQPAKLEDSAVYLCASSPKTGLDTQYFGPGTRLTVL.